The 20 T cell receptor beta chains below come from one sample, sequenced in a study of cytomegalovirus exposure and HLA in healthy donors. The PCR had 60 Vbeta and 13 Jbeta primers. The method was immunoSEQ multiplex PCR; TCRdb's version includes in-frame clones alone and lacks a portion of them. There are around 140,000 clones in the sample; about three fifths occur only once, and around 1.9% lies in the top ten. The sequenced sample consisted of PBMCs. Receptors were obtained from a male donor in good health and CMV-seronegative.

Only a few counts were recorded for this clone. The chain is built from TRBV4-2 and TRBJ2-7; possible D gene TRBD2, 6 bases. Trimming stripped 1 base from V and 3 bases from J, with 10 bases between. Germline loops: CDR1 LGHNA, CDR2 YNFKEQ. This CDR3 region has 14 residues. CDR3 region: CASSQAAGNYEQYF. The CDR3 DNA reads as TGTGCCAGCAGCCAAGCGGCGGGGAACTACGAGCAGTACTTC.

This clone was observed a few times. V usage is TRBV27 and J usage is TRBJ1-5; D unclear. Looked up from germline, CDR1 is MNHEY and CDR2 is SMNVEV (reference sequence). The CDR3 extends over 13 amino acids. V lost 0 bases to trimming and J lost 6 bases, with 6 bases between them. The CDR3: CASSLSRVQPQHF. CDR3 DNA: TGTGCCAGCAGTTTATCGCGTGTTCAGCCCCAGCATTTT.

Only a few counts were recorded for this clone. V is TRBV9 and J is TRBJ2-1; D might be TRBD2 (7 bases). The V and J ends lost 0 bases and 7 bases respectively, with 11 bases between them. The CDR3 totals 14 residues. Per germline, CDR1 SGDLS and CDR2 YYNGEE. The CDR3 region is CASSVAGGLNEQFF. Here the CDR3 DNA reads TGTGCCAGCAGCGTAGCGGGGGGCCTAAATGAGCAGTTCTTC.

In DNA, the CDR3 is TGTGCCAGCAGCTTAACCCAGGGCCATTCACCCCTCCACTTT. Translating it yields CASSLTQGHSPLHF. V and J are TRBV7-3 and TRBJ1-6, with D tentatively TRBD1 (5 bases). Between the trimmed V and J ends, which lost 0 bases and 8 bases, there was a span of 8 bases. Germline CDR1 SGHTA, CDR2 FQGTGA. This CDR3 comprises 14 residues.

The chain links TRBV4-3 to TRBJ1-5; maybe TRBD1 (5 bases). Trimming cost V 0 bases and J 6 bases, with 9 bases left between them. The CDR3 is 14 amino acids. Germline lookup yields CDR1 LGHNA and CDR2 YSLEER. The CDR3 nucleotides read TGCGCCAGCAGCCAAGATGGGGGAGGTCAGCCCCAGCATTTT. It translates to CASSQDGGGQPQHF.

The genes are TRBV29-1 and TRBJ2-7; TRBD1 matches 10 bases. The V and J ends lost 0 bases and 9 bases, in that order; junction bases with no gene match: 5. The germline CDR1 and CDR2 sequences are SQVTM and ANQGSEA. This CDR3 comprises 13 residues. The CDR3 is CSVEDLDRGSQYF. CDR3 coding DNA: TGCAGCGTTGAAGATCTGGACAGGGGGTCGCAGTACTTC.

This chain uses TRBV5-4 with TRBJ2-7; a possible D gene is TRBD1 (6 bases). Trimming stripped 2 bases from V and 3 bases from J, with 15 bases between. This CDR3 has 15 amino acids. Germline CDR1 SGHNT, CDR2 YYREEE (reference sequence). This CDR3 reads CASSLGPRGHYEQYF. The CDR3 nucleotides read TGTGCCAGCAGCTTAGGACCCCGGGGACACTACGAGCAGTACTTC. Variable domain in full (rest from reference TRBV5-4 and TRBJ2-7): ETGVTQSPTHLIKTRGQQVTLRCSSQSGHNTVSWYQQALGQGPQFIFQYYREEENGRGNFPPRFSGLQFPNYSSELNVNALELDDSALYLCASSLGPRGHYEQYFGPGTRLTVT.

The V and J genes are TRBV4-1 and TRBJ2-2, with D uncertain. The CDR3 runs 16 residues. The ends were cut back, 0 bases at V and 4 bases at J, with 12 bases in the middle. CDR1 and CDR2 from the germline V gene are MGHRA and YSYEKL. The chain's CDR3 is CASSQEYSQVTGELFF. CDR3 in DNA: TGCGCCAGCAGCCAAGAGTACAGTCAGGTCACCGGGGAGCTGTTTTTT.

The rearrangement links TRBV27 to TRBJ2-1; 10 bases match TRBD1. The CDR3 totals 14 residues. V shed 9 bases, J shed 9 bases, and the junction held 11 bases outside the gene matches. Germline V gene data show CDR1 as MNHEY and CDR2 as SMNVEV (reference sequence). This CDR3 is CARAGTGEVGEQFF. CDR3 nucleotides: TGTGCCAGAGCCGGGACAGGGGAAGTAGGTGAGCAGTTCTTC.

This clone has just a few counts. The genes are TRBV25-1 and TRBJ1-6; the D is unclear. CDR3 length equals 14 residues. V was trimmed by 5 bases and J by 7 bases, leaving 12 bases between them. Germline CDR1 reads MGHDK; CDR2 reads SYGVNS. CDR3 sequence (DNA): TGTGCCAGCAGTATAGCCCTACGGAATTCACCCCTCCACTTT. Translation: CASSIALRNSPLHF.

In its sample, this clone was seen a few times. The gene calls are TRBV30 and TRBJ1-1; possible D gene TRBD1, 5 bases. This CDR3 is built from 12 residues. Trimming stripped 3 bases from V and 5 bases from J, with 10 bases between. The germline V gene encodes CDR1 GTSNPN and CDR2 SVGIG (reference sequence). The CDR3 loop reads CAWRGARTEAFF. As DNA, the CDR3 is TGTGCCTGGAGAGGGGCTCGTACTGAAGCTTTCTTT.

The rearrangement links TRBV19 to TRBJ1-5; tentative D call: TRBD1 (6 bases). The CDR3 is 16 residues long. Trimming shortened V by 6 bases and J by 0 bases, and 15 bases separated the two germline ends. Germline V gives CDR1 LNHDA, CDR2 SQIVND (reference sequence). CDR3: CASRGTIAYSNQPQHF. The CDR3 DNA sequence: TGTGCCAGTAGGGGGACAATCGCCTATAGCAATCAGCCCCAGCATTTT.

This chain connects TRBV5-5 to TRBJ1-4; possibly TRBD1 for D (5 bases). Looked up from germline, CDR1 is SGHKS and CDR2 is YYEKEE (reference sequence). The CDR3 has 15 residues. V was cut by 6 bases and J by 8 bases, with 20 bases left in between. CDR3 amino acids: CASNPGGDLGEKLFF. The CDR3 DNA is TGTGCCAGCAATCCGGGAGGGGACCTAGGGGAAAAACTGTTTTTT.

The V gene is TRBV21-1, the J gene TRBJ1-6; the table assigns TRBD1, which was not confirmed against the DNA. TRBV21-1 is designated a pseudogene. CDR3 size: 16 residues. The CDR3 bases are TGTGCCAGCAGAAGGGGGCCTTACCCTAGGAATTCACCCCTCCACTTT. It specifies CASRRGPYPRNSPLHF.

The CDR3 sequence: CSVESQGSVDEQYF. In nucleotides, the CDR3 is TGCAGCGTTGAAAGTCAGGGGTCGGTCGACGAGCAGTACTTC. This sequence joins TRBV29-1 and TRBJ2-7, with TRBD1 as a possible D gene (6 bases). Germline V lookup: CDR1 SQVTM, CDR2 ANQGSEA. The V end lost 2 bases, the J end lost 5 bases, and 16 bases lay between the germline ends. The CDR3 totals 14 residues.

V usage is TRBV7-8 and J usage is TRBJ2-2; TRBD1 agrees at 7 bases. CDR1 and CDR2 from the germline V gene are SGHVS and FQNEAQ. V gave up 1 base and J gave up 3 bases; unmatched junction bases: 2. The CDR3 is 15 amino acids. CDR3 DNA: TGTGCCAGCAGCTTAGTAACAGGGGACACCGGGGAGCTGTTTTTT. Its protein product is CASSLVTGDTGELFF.

This clone was picked up a small number of times. The V and J genes are TRBV11-2 and TRBJ1-2, with 8 bases matching TRBD1. V lost 6 bases and J lost 8; bases outside the gene matches: 8. Germline CDR1 reads SGHAT; CDR2 reads FQNNGV. The CDR3 is made up of 13 amino acids. The CDR3 loop is CASSQGAEGGYTF. The CDR3 DNA sequence: TGTGCCAGCAGTCAGGGGGCTGAGGGGGGCTACACCTTC.

This clone showed up just once. The chain couples TRBV28 to TRBJ1-2; 9 bases are shared with TRBD1. Germline V gene sequence: CDR1 MDHEN, CDR2 SYDVKM. This CDR3 has 14 residues. V gave up 7 bases and J gave up 4 bases; unmatched junction bases: 7. The CDR3 DNA reads TGTGCCAGCACCCTAGGGACAGGGTTCTATGGCTACACCTTC. Amino acid sequence: CASTLGTGFYGYTF.

The gene calls are TRBV19 and TRBJ2-5; possibly TRBD1 for D (5 bases). CDR1 and CDR2 from the germline V gene are LNHDA and SQIVND (reference sequence). V shed 9 bases and J shed 2 bases, with 7 bases lying between them. This CDR3 comprises 11 residues. This CDR3 reads CASRQQETQYF. For the CDR3, the DNA is TGTGCCAGCCGACAGCAAGAGACCCAGTACTTC.

The gene calls are TRBV5-4 and TRBJ2-2, with 12 nucleotides matching TRBD2. Germline lookup yields CDR1 SGHNT and CDR2 YYREEE (reference sequence). V lost 0 bases, J lost 5 bases, and 11 bases stayed unmatched. CDR3 length: 19 amino acids. The CDR3 reads CASSLEPSGGALVTGELFF. CDR3 bases: TGTGCCAGCAGCTTGGAGCCTAGCGGGGGGGCCCTGGTAACCGGGGAGCTGTTTTTT.